A single sample gave rise to the 8 T cell receptor beta chains below, sequenced in a study of T cell responses to AZD1222 COVID-19 vaccine. Sequencing was performed with immunoSEQ multiplex PCR; in TCRdb, only in-frame clones are kept and a portion is missing. The table has under 200,000 clones, over 85% seen once. The material sequenced was peripheral blood, taken 28 days after the second dose of the MenACWY control vaccine. These receptor sequences come from an adult who received the MenACWY meningococcal vaccine as a control.

CDR3 sequence: CASSVDAQGAQPQHF. CDR3 DNA sequence: TGTGCCAGCAGCGTAGACGCCCAGGGGGCTCAGCCCCAGCATTTT. The rearrangement joins TRBV9 to TRBJ1-5; 8 bases are a match to TRBD1. Trimming cost V 0 bases and J 6 bases; bases outside gene matches: 5. Germline V gene data show CDR1 as SGDLS and CDR2 as YYNGEE. There are 15 residues in the CDR3.

The chain has TRBV4-2 and TRBJ2-2; D possibly corresponds to TRBD2 (5 bases). V was trimmed by 9 bases and J by 6 bases, leaving 14 bases between them. Looked up from germline, CDR1 is LGHNA and CDR2 is YNFKEQ. The CDR3 has 13 residues. Here the CDR3 reads CASGQEAPGELFF. The CDR3 coding sequence is TGTGCCAGTGGCCAGGAGGCGCCCGGGGAGCTGTTTTTT.

The table lists this clone with a count of one. The rearrangement links TRBV11-3 to TRBJ2-1; D unclear. Germline CDR1 is SGHNT and CDR2 is YENEEA. V was cut by 0 bases and J by 2 bases, with 14 bases left in between. This CDR3 contains 17 residues. CDR3 sequence: CASSLEGGFVTYNEQFF. In DNA form, the CDR3 reads TGTGCCAGCAGCTTAGAAGGCGGTTTTGTTACCTACAATGAGCAGTTCTTC.

This chain connects TRBV13 to TRBJ1-3; D is unclear. CDR1 PRHDT and CDR2 FYEKMQ come from the germline V gene (reference sequence). The CDR3 loop spans 14 amino acids. Trimming removed 1 base at V and 5 bases at J, with 9 bases between. CDR3 loop: CASSLATARNTIYF. In DNA form, the CDR3 reads TGTGCCAGCAGCTTAGCCACAGCTAGAAACACCATATATTTT.

The V and J genes are TRBV15 and TRBJ2-5; D may be TRBD2 (5 bases). V lost 3 bases, J lost 2 bases, and 10 bases lay in between. This CDR3 spans 14 amino acids. The germline V gene has CDR1 LNHNV and CDR2 YYDKDF (reference sequence). CDR3 sequence reads: CATSREVQQETQYF. DNA of the CDR3: TGTGCCACCAGCAGGGAGGTACAGCAAGAGACCCAGTACTTC.

The V call is TRBV30, the J call TRBJ1-5, with 9 bases fitting TRBD1. V dropped 4 bases and J dropped 7; count of bases not matched to a gene: 8. The CDR3 consists of 14 residues. Germline loops: CDR1 GTSNPN, CDR2 SVGIG (reference sequence). The CDR3 is CAWTTGGAGQPQHF. CDR3 nucleotides: TGTGCCTGGACCACAGGGGGCGCCGGGCAGCCCCAGCATTTT. Full variable domain (missing parts from reference TRBV30 and TRBJ1-5): SQTIHQWPATLVQPVGSPLSLECTVEGTSNPNLYWYRQAAGRGLQLLFYSVGIGQISSEVPQNLSASRPQDRQFILSSKKLLLSDSGFYLCAWTTGGAGQPQHFGDGTRLSIL.

The chain employs TRBV7-9 and TRBJ2-7, with 8 bases lining up with TRBD1. V trimming: 4 bases; J trimming: 2 bases; junction bases outside the gene matches: 7. The germline V gene encodes CDR1 SEHNR and CDR2 FQNEAQ (reference sequence). The CDR3 covers 15 residues. The CDR3 DNA sequence: TGTGCCAGCAGCTCCCTGGACAGGGCCACCTACGAGCAGTACTTC. Translated, it gives CASSSLDRATYEQYF.

The chain uses TRBV6-1 and TRBJ1-5; 12 positions agree with TRBD1. Germline-derived CDR1 and CDR2 are MNHNS and SASEGT. CDR3 length: 17 residues. V lost 1 base, J lost 9 bases, and 10 bases stayed unmatched. The CDR3, as DNA: TGTGCCAGCAGTGAAGTAAGGGACAGGGGGCGCGACCGGCCCCAGCATTTT. This translates into CASSEVRDRGRDRPQHF.